A selection of T cell receptor beta chains follows, all from one sample in a study of T cell changes during pregnancy in multiple sclerosis. The table came from immunoSEQ multiplex PCR; TCRdb's copy has only in-frame clones and leaves some out. The sample yields around 40,000 clones, 90% seen once. The sample was CD4+ T cells from peripheral blood mononuclear cells, taken in the second trimester of pregnancy. These TCRs come from a female donor with multiple sclerosis, enrolled in a pregnancy study. CDR3s include the opening cysteine and the closing phenylalanine or tryptophan. Each record gives: clone size, J gene, V gene, D gene, CDR3 protein, CDR3 DNA. D genes are given only for firm matches. Some rows have no size entry. The others give once, few or many, or a class for an expanded clone.

. TRBJ2-7 TRBV19 TRBD1 CASRIGQGAYEQYF TGTGCCAGTAGGATCGGACAGGGGGCCTACGAGCAGTACTTC
. TRBJ1-2 TRBV11-2 TRBD1 CASSSLSDRRDGYTF TGTGCCAGCAGCTCCCTTTCGGACAGGAGAGATGGCTACACCTTC
. TRBJ2-3 TRBV30 . CACGGPNTDTQYF TGTGCCTGTGGGGGCCCCAACACAGATACGCAGTATTTT
once TRBJ1-2 TRBV30 . CAWSPGVRGYGYTF TGTGCCTGGAGTCCAGGGGTTCGCGGCTATGGCTACACCTTC
. TRBJ2-5 TRBV7-8 TRBD2 CASSSNIAGVGQETQYF TGTGCCAGCAGCTCGAACATAGCGGGAGTAGGGCAAGAGACCCAGTACTTC
. TRBJ2-7 TRBV6-1 . CASSPIAFTYEQYF TGTGCCAGCAGCCCCATAGCGTTTACGTACGAGCAGTACTTC
. TRBJ1-4 TRBV5-5 . CASSTSRAGNEKLFF TGTGCCAGCAGCACTAGCCGGGCGGGTAATGAAAAACTGTTTTTT
. TRBJ2-1 TRBV7-2 TRBD2 CASSLAYRAGGAQFF TGTGCCAGCAGCTTAGCGTATCGAGCCGGGGGGGCCCAGTTCTTC
. TRBJ2-1 TRBV6-6 TRBD2 CASSSSGGADEQFF TGTGCCAGCAGTTCCAGCGGGGGGGCCGATGAGCAGTTCTTC
. TRBJ2-3 TRBV25-1 . CASSERRDTQYF TGTGCCAGCAGTGAGAGGAGGGATACGCAGTATTTT
. TRBJ2-3 TRBV4-1 TRBD1 CASSHRDREADTQYF TGCGCCAGCAGCCATAGGGACAGGGAGGCAGATACGCAGTATTTT
. TRBJ1-2 TRBV19 TRBD1 CASSIDPRGNYGYTF TGTGCCAGTAGTATAGATCCCAGGGGGAACTATGGCTACACCTTC
. TRBJ1-2 TRBV6-4 . CASSEGNNYGYTF TGTGCCAGCAGTGAGGGCAATAACTATGGCTACACCTTC
. TRBJ1-4 TRBV7-9 . CASSLSGFNEKLFF TGTGCCAGCAGCTTATCAGGGTTTAATGAAAAACTGTTTTTT
. TRBJ1-1 TRBV5-1 TRBD1 CASSGGRTGVLAFF TGCGCCAGCAGCGGCGGCCGGACAGGGGTCCTGGCTTTCTTT
. TRBJ2-1 TRBV6-5 TRBD1 CASSLTGATYNEQFF TGTGCCAGCAGTCTGACAGGGGCGACATACAATGAGCAGTTCTTC
. TRBJ2-2 TRBV6-5 TRBD1 CASSSAGQGAAGELFF TGTGCCAGCAGTTCCGCGGGACAGGGGGCTGCCGGGGAGCTGTTTTTT
. TRBJ2-1 TRBV11-2 TRBD2 CASSTSGGDYNEQFF TGTGCCAGCAGCACTAGCGGGGGGGATTACAATGAGCAGTTCTTC
. TRBJ1-5 TRBV10-3 . CAISAGRGEGSNQPQHF TGTGCCATCAGTGCCGGCAGGGGAGAGGGAAGCAATCAGCCCCAGCATTTT
. TRBJ2-1 TRBV11-3 . CASSLDLGQGWKNEQFF TGTGCCAGCAGCTTAGATCTCGGCCAGGGGTGGAAGAATGAGCAGTTCTTC
once TRBJ1-5 TRBV6-1 TRBD1 CATGGDSHQPQHF TGTGCCACGGGGGGGGACAGTCATCAGCCCCAGCATTTT
. TRBJ1-5 TRBV19 TRBD1 CASSVDRAQPQHF TGTGCCAGTAGTGTGGACAGGGCACAGCCCCAGCATTTT
. TRBJ2-3 TRBV2 TRBD2 CASTVGGSGRNTDTQYF TGTGCCAGCACCGTCGGGGGGAGCGGGAGGAACACAGATACGCAGTATTTT
. TRBJ2-2 TRBV18 TRBD2 CASSPTSGANTGELFF TGTGCCAGCTCCCCTACTAGCGGAGCGAACACCGGGGAGCTGTTTTTT
. TRBJ1-6 TRBV7-6 . CASSDLPGGIGGVYNSPLHF TGTGCCAGCAGCGATTTGCCGGGGGGGATTGGAGGGGTTTATAATTCACCCCTCCACTTT
. TRBJ2-1 TRBV5-1 TRBD2 CASSEATGTSGMGEQFF TGCGCCAGCAGCGAAGCAACCGGGACTAGCGGGATGGGTGAGCAGTTCTTC
. TRBJ1-5 TRBV2 TRBD1 CASSEGQGNQPQHF TGTGCCAGCAGTGAGGGACAGGGGAATCAGCCCCAGCATTTT
few TRBJ1-5 TRBV7-9 . CASSRDISNQPQHF TGTGCCAGCAGTCGGGACATCAGCAATCAGCCCCAGCATTTT
. TRBJ2-1 TRBV7-2 TRBD1 CASSPTGDGEQFF TGTGCCAGCAGCCCAACAGGGGATGGTGAGCAGTTCTTC
. TRBJ2-2 TRBV5-1 TRBD1 CASSFNPTGTANTGELFF TGCGCCAGCAGCTTCAACCCGACCGGGACAGCAAACACCGGGGAGCTGTTTTTT
. TRBJ1-3 TRBV5-6 TRBD1 CASSLPGGLYSGNTIYF TGTGCCAGCAGCTTGCCAGGGGGACTCTACTCTGGAAACACCATATATTTT
. TRBJ1-2 TRBV30 . CAWSGDFSAYGYTF TGTGCCTGGAGTGGGGACTTCTCGGCCTATGGCTACACCTTC
. TRBJ2-7 TRBV5-6 TRBD2 CASSRGTRDSF TGTGCCAGCAGCCGAGGGACTAGAGATTCTTTC
. TRBJ2-7 TRBV7-2 . CASSRTWESSYEQYF TGTGCCAGCAGCCGCACGTGGGAGAGCTCCTACGAGCAGTACTTC
. TRBJ1-1 TRBV14 TRBD1 CASSRGQGLNTEAFF TGTGCCAGCAGCCGCGGACAGGGGTTGAACACTGAAGCTTTCTTT
. TRBJ2-7 TRBV5-1 . CASSWSGESEQYF TGCGCCAGCAGCTGGTCAGGGGAGAGCGAGCAGTACTTC
. TRBJ2-7 TRBV4-1 . CASSQEEVSGTYEQYF TGCGCCAGCAGCCAAGAGGAGGTCTCCGGTACCTACGAGCAGTACTTC
few TRBJ2-2 TRBV2 TRBD2 CASSPGTSGFGGELFF TGTGCCAGCAGTCCCGGGACTAGCGGGTTTGGCGGGGAGCTGTTTTTT
. TRBJ1-2 TRBV6-4 TRBD1 CASSRLGTGSYTF TGTGCCAGCAGCCGATTAGGGACAGGGAGCTACACCTTC
. TRBJ1-2 TRBV5-6 TRBD1 CASSFLVGGVGSGYTF TGTGCCAGCAGCTTCCTGGTAGGGGGCGTCGGTAGTGGCTACACCTTC
. TRBJ2-7 TRBV19 TRBD2 CASSGRGGTSGIYEQYF TGTGCCAGTAGTGGAAGAGGAGGGACTAGCGGGATCTACGAGCAGTACTTC
. TRBJ2-5 TRBV7-2 . CASSFGGGETQYF TGTGCCAGCAGCTTCGGGGGAGGAGAGACCCAGTACTTC
. TRBJ1-6 TRBV9 . CASSESSYNSPLHF TGTGCCAGCAGCGAGAGCTCCTATAATTCACCCCTCCACTTT
. TRBJ2-7 TRBV19 TRBD2 CASSPQKSSGRARRYEQYF TGTGCCAGTAGTCCTCAAAAATCTAGCGGGAGGGCGAGGCGGTACGAGCAGTACTTC
. TRBJ2-1 TRBV18 . CATEGVVGNEQFF TGTGCCACTGAAGGGGTCGTCGGCAATGAGCAGTTCTTC
. TRBJ1-1 TRBV7-2 . CASSLRGGDEAFF TGTGCCAGCAGCCTAAGGGGGGGGGATGAAGCTTTCTTT
. TRBJ1-1 TRBV5-5 . CASSLAGPLNTEAFF TGTGCCAGCAGCTTAGCAGGGCCGCTGAACACTGAAGCTTTCTTT
. TRBJ1-1 TRBV19 . CASSIINTNTEAFF TGTGCCAGTAGTATCATCAACACAAACACTGAAGCTTTCTTT
. TRBJ2-1 TRBV11-2 TRBD2 CASSSGGTMNEQFF TGTGCCAGCAGCTCGGGGGGTACAATGAATGAGCAGTTCTTC
. TRBJ1-3 TRBV18 . CASSTDGTGEGNTIYF TGTGCCAGCTCAACCGATGGTACAGGCGAAGGAAACACCATATATTTT
. TRBJ1-1 TRBV21-1 . CASSPAPGTAFLGRGSNTEAFF TGTGCCAGCAGCCCGGCCCCCGGGACAGCTTTTTTGGGGAGAGGTTCGAACACTGAAGCTTTCTTT
. TRBJ1-2 TRBV29-1 . CSVGGLDGYTF TGCAGCGTTGGAGGTCTCGACGGCTACACCTTC
. TRBJ1-2 TRBV10-2 . CASGEQGMFYGYTF TGCGCCAGCGGAGAGCAGGGGATGTTCTATGGCTACACCTTC
. TRBJ1-2 TRBV11-2 . CASSLGRNYGYTF TGTGCCAGCAGCTTAGGCAGAAACTATGGCTACACCTTC
. TRBJ1-5 TRBV6-6 . CASSYNTGSGNQPQHF TGTGCCAGCAGTTACAATACAGGGTCGGGCAATCAGCCCCAGCATTTT
. TRBJ1-1 TRBV30 . CAWSNIRRNTEAFF TGTGCCTGGAGTAATATCAGGCGGAACACTGAAGCTTTCTTT
. TRBJ1-1 TRBV7-8 . CASSTRTAMNTEAFF TGTGCCAGCAGCACCCGGACAGCGATGAACACTGAAGCTTTCTTT
. TRBJ1-1 TRBV5-6 . CASSPTGKGYTEAFF TGTGCCAGCAGCCCTACAGGGAAGGGGTACACTGAAGCTTTCTTT
. TRBJ2-1 TRBV7-3 TRBD2 CASSQTSGGRDEQFF TGTGCCAGCAGCCAGACTAGCGGGGGAAGGGATGAGCAGTTCTTC